One and the same sample provided the 14 T cell receptor beta chains below, sequenced in a study of PD-1 blockade in classical Hodgkin lymphoma. TCRdb keeps only in-frame clones here, not all; method: immunoSEQ multiplex PCR. The table includes 85,000 to 90,000 clones, less than 95% detected once. Indicated time point: cycle 4 day 1 (C4D1), after five to seven weeks of nivolumab. With no exception, relapse followed autologous stem cell transplantation in all patients, and brentuximab vedotin exposure varied. This specimen consisted of peripheral blood mononuclear cells (PBMCs), obtained before the fourth cycle of nivolumab. The receptors derive from a human donor with classical Hodgkin lymphoma.

The chain joins TRBV19 to TRBJ1-1; D is uncertain. The CDR3 has 13 amino acids. Between the trimmed V and J ends, which lost 6 bases and 6 bases, there was a span of 14 bases. Germline CDR1 LNHDA, CDR2 SQIVND (reference sequence). The CDR3 DNA sequence: TGTGCCAGTAGCACATACCAGCGGTCTGAAGCTTTCTTT. Translating gives CASSTYQRSEAFF.

This sequence joins TRBV6-5 and TRBJ1-5; D gene uncertain. Germline V CDR1 and CDR2: MNHEY, SVGAGI. The CDR3 contains 15 residues. V was clipped by 6 bases and J by 0 bases, with 12 bases between them. The CDR3 here is CASRRVSYSNQPQHF. The DNA of the CDR3 is TGTGCCAGCAGAAGAGTCTCCTATAGCAATCAGCCCCAGCATTTT.

In this sample, this clone turned up once. The gene calls are TRBV5-1 and TRBJ1-1; weak D call: TRBD1 (5 bases). Trimming removed 0 bases from V and 6 bases from J, with 9 bases in between. Looked up from germline, CDR1 is SGHRS and CDR2 is YFSETQ. This CDR3 comprises 13 residues. CDR3 residues: CASSLERDAEAFF. The DNA for the CDR3 is TGCGCCAGCAGCTTGGAGAGGGACGCTGAAGCTTTCTTT.

The count of this clone is one. The rearrangement uses TRBV19 and TRBJ1-6; no clear D gene. V was clipped by 5 bases and J by 0 bases, with 17 bases between them. The CDR3 totals 18 residues. Per the germline V gene, CDR1 is LNHDA and CDR2 is SQIVND (reference sequence). Here the CDR3 reads CASSSPAGATSYNSPLHF. The CDR3 DNA is TGTGCCAGTAGTTCCCCGGCAGGCGCGACCTCCTATAATTCACCCCTCCACTTT.

The chain has TRBV4-2 and TRBJ2-2; a possible D gene is TRBD1 (6 bases). Per germline, CDR1 LGHNA and CDR2 YNFKEQ. V lost 1 base to trimming and J lost 7 bases, with 10 bases between them. The CDR3 is 14 residues long. Here the CDR3 DNA reads TGTGCCAGCAGCCAAGGGGACATGGGCGGGGAGCTGTTTTTT. Amino acids: CASSQGDMGGELFF.

This chain connects TRBV2 to TRBJ2-3; tentative D call: TRBD1 (5 bases). The CDR3 extends over 20 amino acids. The V end was cut by 0 bases, the J end by 0 bases, with 22 bases between. The germline CDR1 and CDR2 sequences are SNHLY and FYNNEI. The CDR3 DNA reads as TGTGCCAGCAGTGAAGCGAGAGTGGGGTCGTGGGGCTCTAGCACAGATACGCAGTATTTT. Protein: CASSEARVGSWGSSTDTQYF.

The chain employs TRBV7-2 and TRBJ2-3, with TRBD2 matching 12 bases. The V segment lost 5 bases and the J segment 2 bases; nucleotides outside the gene matches: 5. The CDR3 length is 16 residues. Germline V gives CDR1 SGHTA, CDR2 FQGNSA. CDR3 region: CASSPRTSGVTDTQYF. Here the CDR3 DNA reads TGTGCCAGCAGCCCCAGGACTAGCGGGGTCACAGATACGCAGTATTTT.

The chain couples TRBV10-3 to TRBJ2-3, with D uncertain. CDR3 length: 15 residues. V lost 6 bases and J 0 bases, leaving 13 bases between the germline ends. Germline CDR1 is ENHRY and CDR2 is SYGVKD. The CDR3 here is CAISGGGTSTDTQYF. The CDR3, as DNA: TGTGCCATCAGCGGCGGCGGAACTAGCACAGATACGCAGTATTTT.

The sample holds a few counts of this clone. The chain links TRBV30 to TRBJ1-6; 7 bases match TRBD1. Germline values: CDR1 GTSNPN, CDR2 SVGIG (reference sequence). CDR3 size: 13 residues. The ends lost 4 bases at V and 12 bases at J; junction bases unmatched: 9. The CDR3 DNA sequence: TGTGCCTGGACCGACAGGGACCTTAGACCCCTCCACTTT. Amino acid sequence: CAWTDRDLRPLHF.

The chain is built from TRBV19 and TRBJ2-5; 7 bases are a match to TRBD2. The end of the DNA is better explained by TRBJ2-7, so the J call may be wrong. The V gene's germline CDR1 is LNHDA and CDR2 SQIVND (reference sequence). The CDR3 extends over 16 amino acids. CDR3 in amino acids: CASSIMSGGGEREQYF. DNA of the CDR3: TGTGCCAGTAGTATTATGTCTGGCGGGGGTGAGCGCGAGCAGTACTTC.

The chain joins TRBV4-2 to TRBJ1-2, with 9 bases identical to TRBD1. The germline V gene has CDR1 LGHNA and CDR2 YNFKEQ. The V segment lost 0 bases and the J segment 8 bases; nucleotides outside the gene matches: 4. This CDR3 is built from 14 residues. CDR3 sequence (DNA): TGTGCCAGCAGCCAAGACACAGGGGGCCGGGGCTACACCTTC. Translated: CASSQDTGGRGYTF.

The CDR3: CASSASGALEDYGYTF. The CDR3 DNA follows: TGTGCCAGCAGCGCCTCGGGAGCCCTCGAGGACTATGGCTACACCTTC. The chain recombines TRBV9 with TRBJ1-2; D is undetermined. Trimming stripped 3 bases from V and 3 bases from J, with 18 bases between. The V gene's germline CDR1 is SGDLS and CDR2 YYNGEE. The CDR3 loop spans 16 amino acids.

This clone has just a few counts. The chain carries TRBV7-8 and TRBJ2-3; D unclear. V was trimmed by 1 base and J by 2 bases, leaving 13 bases between them. Per the germline V gene, CDR1 is SGHVS and CDR2 is FQNEAQ. This CDR3 contains 16 residues. CDR3 residues: CASSLVRVEDTDTQYF. CDR3 nucleotide sequence: TGTGCCAGCAGCTTAGTAAGGGTTGAGGACACAGATACGCAGTATTTT.

This clone has just one count. The gene calls are TRBV19 and TRBJ1-1; D call uncertain. The CDR3 covers 13 residues. Trimming stripped 1 base from V and 1 base from J, with 4 bases between. Germline V gene lookup returns CDR1 LNHDA and CDR2 SQIVND (reference sequence). CDR3 region: CASSIGPNTEAFF. The CDR3 DNA follows: TGTGCCAGTAGTATAGGCCCGAACACTGAAGCTTTCTTT.